The sequence of this T cell receptor (beta chain) was determined in a study of OX40 agonist ivuxolimab in advanced cancers. Study details: Anti-PD-1, anti-PD-L1 or anti-CTLA-4 therapy given earlier was allowed, and 40% had some.

On this clone itself: As yet, its antigen is unknown.

In germline, CDR1 is MNHNY, CDR2 SVGAGI (reference sequence). V shed 5 bases and J 5 bases; nucleotides not matched to a gene: 14. The CDR3 covers 16 residues. Some clones are missing from TCRdb's copy, which holds only in-frame ones; the method was immunoSEQ multiplex PCR. The sample yields over 85,000 clones, roughly 90% seen once. Study outcomes and limitations: In the 0.1 to 3.0 mg/kg range, CD4+ and CD8+ blood T cells had expanded clonally by week 6. CD8+ T cells were the subset that, on average, had more expanded clones than CD4+. Normalized T-cell clonal expansion was also low in some nonresponders.

Here the sequenced sample was CD4+ or CD8+ T cells sorted from blood, taken in a trial of the OX40 agonist ivuxolimab. The clonotype originates from an adult with an advanced solid tumor such as melanoma, head and neck, liver or kidney cancer. The chain employs TRBV6-6 and TRBJ2-5; 7 bases fit TRBD1. CDR3 DNA sequence: TGTGCCAGCAGTCCGAGGCCACAGGGGATAGGGGAGACCCAGTACTTC. Its protein product is CASSPRPQGIGETQYF.